A selection of T cell receptor beta chains follows, all from one sample in a study of breast tumors, draining lymph nodes, adjacent tissues. TCRdb redid the calling of the multiplex PCR reads with MiXCR, one entry per CDR3 protein. Of roughly 70,000 distinct CDR3 sequences listed, approximately 45% are singletons. The specimen was breast tumor tissue. The source of these receptors is a female donor with breast cancer. Some clones in this sample may be carry-over from other donors' samples. CDR3s include the opening cysteine and the closing phenylalanine or tryptophan. The order of the fields is CDR3 DNA, CDR3 protein, clone size, D gene, V gene, J gene. The D gene is left open where the match is weak. For some rows the clone size is stated as once, few or many, or as a class when expanded; others skip it.

CDR3nt: TGTGCCAGCAGCTTAGGGACTAGCGAGTACACAGATACGCAGTATTTT; CDR3aa: CASSLGTSEYTDTQYF; abundance: many; d_gene: TRBD2; v_gene: TRBV7-9; j_gene: TRBJ2-3
CDR3nt: TGTGCCAGCTACCCGGGACAGGGGTTGGACACTGAAGCTTTCTTT; CDR3aa: CASYPGQGLDTEAFF; abundance: many; d_gene: TRBD1; v_gene: TRBV11-3; j_gene: TRBJ1-1
CDR3nt: TGTGCCAGTAGTATAGGTTCCGGGAAACCTAATTCACCCCTCCACTTT; CDR3aa: CASSIGSGKPNSPLHF; abundance: medium-sized; d_gene: .; v_gene: TRBV19; j_gene: TRBJ1-6
CDR3nt: TGCAGTGCTGGCCCTAGCGGGGGGGCTGGACTAGAGACCCAGTACTTC; CDR3aa: CSAGPSGGAGLETQYF; abundance: .; d_gene: TRBD2; v_gene: TRBV20-1; j_gene: TRBJ2-5
CDR3nt: TGTGCCAGCACCACTAGCGGGGGGTTCTACAATGAGCAGTTCTTC; CDR3aa: CASTTSGGFYNEQFF; abundance: many; d_gene: TRBD2; v_gene: TRBV6-5; j_gene: TRBJ2-1
CDR3nt: TGTGCCAGCAGCGAAGAGGGGGTTGGGACTAGCGGGAGTGGGTATGAGCAGTTCTTC; CDR3aa: CASSEEGVGTSGSGYEQFF; abundance: .; d_gene: TRBD2; v_gene: TRBV5-1; j_gene: TRBJ2-1
CDR3nt: TGCGCCAGCAGCCAAGCTGCGGGTACAGGGGGGAACTATGGCTACACCTTC; CDR3aa: CASSQAAGTGGNYGYTF; abundance: .; d_gene: TRBD1; v_gene: TRBV4-1; j_gene: TRBJ1-2
CDR3nt: TGTGCCAGCAGCCCGGGGACAGGGAGAGGGTATGGCTACACCTTC; CDR3aa: CASSPGTGRGYGYTF; abundance: .; d_gene: TRBD1; v_gene: TRBV28; j_gene: TRBJ1-2
CDR3nt: TGTGCCAGCAGTTTTCTAAACGGCCCCTACGAGCAGTACTTC; CDR3aa: CASSFLNGPYEQYF; abundance: many; d_gene: .; v_gene: TRBV27; j_gene: TRBJ2-7
CDR3nt: TGTGCTATCAGGGAGGACAGGGGAGCGAACACTGAAGCTTTCTTT; CDR3aa: CAIREDRGANTEAFF; abundance: .; d_gene: TRBD1; v_gene: TRBV10-3; j_gene: TRBJ1-1
CDR3nt: TGTGCCAGCAGCTTACAGAACACTGAAGCTTTCTTT; CDR3aa: CASSLQNTEAFF; abundance: many; d_gene: .; v_gene: TRBV11-1; j_gene: TRBJ1-1
CDR3nt: TGCGCCAGCAGTGAGTCGGGTCAGGGGGTCGATGAGCAGTTCTTC; CDR3aa: CASSESGQGVDEQFF; abundance: many; d_gene: TRBD1; v_gene: TRBV10-1; j_gene: TRBJ2-1
CDR3nt: TGTGCCAGCAGTGCGGACAGGGGGCGCGGGCAGTACTTC; CDR3aa: CASSADRGRGQYF; abundance: many; d_gene: TRBD1; v_gene: TRBV6-5; j_gene: TRBJ2-7
CDR3nt: TGCGCCAGCAGCTTGGATCAGGGTTCTTCCTACGAGCAGTACTTC; CDR3aa: CASSLDQGSSYEQYF; abundance: .; d_gene: .; v_gene: TRBV5-1; j_gene: TRBJ2-7
CDR3nt: TGTGCCAGCAGTCCTAACTCAGGGGTAGGGGGCAATCAGCCCCAGCATTTT; CDR3aa: CASSPNSGVGGNQPQHF; abundance: .; d_gene: .; v_gene: TRBV12-3/TRBV12-4; j_gene: TRBJ1-5
CDR3nt: TGTGCCAGCAGACGAACAGGGGATCAGCCCCAGCATTTT; CDR3aa: CASRRTGDQPQHF; abundance: many; d_gene: TRBD1; v_gene: TRBV12-3/TRBV12-4; j_gene: TRBJ1-5
CDR3nt: TGTGCCAGCAGCTTATACGGGGCGTCCACCTACGAGCAGTACTTC; CDR3aa: CASSLYGASTYEQYF; abundance: many; d_gene: .; v_gene: TRBV7-6; j_gene: TRBJ2-7
CDR3nt: TGCAGTGCTAGAGATTCCTTGGGGGACAGGGATCACGAGCAGTACTTC; CDR3aa: CSARDSLGDRDHEQYF; abundance: many; d_gene: TRBD1; v_gene: TRBV20-1; j_gene: TRBJ2-7
CDR3nt: TGTGCCTCAGGGCTCTCCTACGAGCAGTACTTC; CDR3aa: CASGLSYEQYF; abundance: many; d_gene: .; v_gene: TRBV28; j_gene: TRBJ2-7
CDR3nt: TGTGCCACCAGTGATTACCCCCCAACGTCGTCCGGGACAGGGATTATTGCAGATACGCAGTATTTT; CDR3aa: CATSDYPPTSSGTGIIADTQYF; abundance: once; d_gene: TRBD1; v_gene: TRBV24-1; j_gene: TRBJ2-3
CDR3nt: TGTGCCAGCAGCGTAGGGTCCGGAGGGGGCTATGAAAAACTGTTTTTT; CDR3aa: CASSVGSGGGYEKLFF; abundance: many; d_gene: TRBD1; v_gene: TRBV9; j_gene: TRBJ1-4
CDR3nt: TGTGCCAGCAGCTTTTACGGGGGGGCTTATGAGCAGTTCTTC; CDR3aa: CASSFYGGAYEQFF; abundance: many; d_gene: TRBD2; v_gene: TRBV7-2; j_gene: TRBJ2-1
CDR3nt: TGTGCCAGCAGTGAAGGAGTATGGGGACACCACGAGCAGTACTTC; CDR3aa: CASSEGVWGHHEQYF; abundance: .; d_gene: .; v_gene: TRBV6-1; j_gene: TRBJ2-7
CDR3nt: TGTGCCAGCAGCGCTCAATCGGGGGCAAACCAAGAGACCCAGTACTTC; CDR3aa: CASSAQSGANQETQYF; abundance: many; d_gene: .; v_gene: TRBV7-6; j_gene: TRBJ2-5
CDR3nt: TGTGCCAGCAGCTTCCGGACAGGGGGCCCAGATACGCAGTATTTT; CDR3aa: CASSFRTGGPDTQYF; abundance: many; d_gene: TRBD1; v_gene: TRBV3-1; j_gene: TRBJ2-3
CDR3nt: TGTGCCAGCAGCCAAGATCAAATAGGAGGGTCCTACAATGAGCAGTTCTTC; CDR3aa: CASSQDQIGGSYNEQFF; abundance: many; d_gene: .; v_gene: TRBV4-2; j_gene: TRBJ2-1
CDR3nt: TGCGCCAGCAGCTTGGTTGAAAGTGGGACGACCGGGGAGCTGTTTTTT; CDR3aa: CASSLVESGTTGELFF; abundance: many; d_gene: .; v_gene: TRBV5-1; j_gene: TRBJ2-2
CDR3nt: TGCGCCAGCATGCCGGGGCCTGGCTCCTACAATGAGCAGTTCTTC; CDR3aa: CASMPGPGSYNEQFF; abundance: many; d_gene: .; v_gene: TRBV5-1; j_gene: TRBJ2-1
CDR3nt: TGCGCCAGCAGCTTAACCGGGACAGGGTCGAATGAGCAGTTCTTC; CDR3aa: CASSLTGTGSNEQFF; abundance: once; d_gene: TRBD1; v_gene: TRBV5-1; j_gene: TRBJ2-1
CDR3nt: TGCAGCTCTAGAAGGTTCGATGAGCAGTTCTTC; CDR3aa: CSSRRFDEQFF; abundance: large; d_gene: .; v_gene: TRBV29-1; j_gene: TRBJ2-1
CDR3nt: TGCAGTGCTAGAGAAGGTGAAGGCGGGTTCCCCTTTGGGACCCAGTACTTC; CDR3aa: CSAREGEGGFPFGTQYF; abundance: many; d_gene: .; v_gene: TRBV20-1; j_gene: TRBJ2-5
CDR3nt: TGTGCCAGCAGCCCACGAGATCTTAATTCACCCCTCCACTTT; CDR3aa: CASSPRDLNSPLHF; abundance: .; d_gene: .; v_gene: TRBV7-9; j_gene: TRBJ1-6
CDR3nt: TGTGCCACTGGTCCGAGGGAGGGCCAAGGAAGCTCCTACGAGCAGTACTTC; CDR3aa: CATGPREGQGSSYEQYF; abundance: many; d_gene: TRBD2; v_gene: TRBV19; j_gene: TRBJ2-7
CDR3nt: TGTGCCAGCAGTGATAGGACAGGGTACGAGCAGTACTTC; CDR3aa: CASSDRTGYEQYF; abundance: many; d_gene: TRBD1; v_gene: TRBV25-1; j_gene: TRBJ2-7
CDR3nt: TGTGCCAGTAGTGAACCGGGGCGGAACACTGAAGCTTTCTTT; CDR3aa: CASSEPGRNTEAFF; abundance: few; d_gene: .; v_gene: TRBV19; j_gene: TRBJ1-1
CDR3nt: TGTGCCAGCAAGGTGGACTACAATGAGCAGTTCTTC; CDR3aa: CASKVDYNEQFF; abundance: .; d_gene: .; v_gene: TRBV25-1; j_gene: TRBJ2-1
CDR3nt: TGTGCCAGCGCCCAGTGGGGGGTAATCATTGGGGCTTTCTTT; CDR3aa: CASAQWGVIIGAFF; abundance: .; d_gene: .; v_gene: TRBV7-3; j_gene: TRBJ1-1
CDR3nt: TGTGCCAGTAATAGACAGGGTTCCTGGTCTGGGGCCAACGTCCTGACTTTC; CDR3aa: CASNRQGSWSGANVLTF; abundance: many; d_gene: TRBD1; v_gene: TRBV19; j_gene: TRBJ2-6
CDR3nt: TGCGCCAGCAGCTTGAATCCCGCACAAGCTAACTATGGCTACACCTTC; CDR3aa: CASSLNPAQANYGYTF; abundance: many; d_gene: .; v_gene: TRBV5-1; j_gene: TRBJ1-2
CDR3nt: TGTGCCAGCAGCACCAGCGGGGCTCCCGGGGAGCTGTTTTTT; CDR3aa: CASSTSGAPGELFF; abundance: many; d_gene: TRBD2; v_gene: TRBV7-3; j_gene: TRBJ2-2
CDR3nt: TGTGCCAGCAGCACCGATAGGGGCACCGGGGAGCTGTTTTTT; CDR3aa: CASSTDRGTGELFF; abundance: many; d_gene: .; v_gene: TRBV11-2; j_gene: TRBJ2-2
CDR3nt: TGTGCCAGCAGGAAAACAGTCGCTGAGACCCAGTACTTC; CDR3aa: CASRKTVAETQYF; abundance: many; d_gene: .; v_gene: TRBV11-3; j_gene: TRBJ2-5
CDR3nt: TGTGCCAGCAGCGTAGAACAGACCGCCACTGAAGCTTTCTTT; CDR3aa: CASSVEQTATEAFF; abundance: once; d_gene: .; v_gene: TRBV9; j_gene: TRBJ1-1
CDR3nt: TGCGCCAGCAGCTTACACACAGGGCAATACGAGCAGTACTTC; CDR3aa: CASSLHTGQYEQYF; abundance: many; d_gene: .; v_gene: TRBV5-1; j_gene: TRBJ2-7
CDR3nt: TGTGCCAGCAGCTTAGAAGCGTCCCTCTCTGGAAACACCGTATATTTT; CDR3aa: CASSLEASLSGNTVYF; abundance: .; d_gene: .; v_gene: TRBV7-2; j_gene: TRBJ1-3
CDR3nt: TGTGCCACCAGCAGTCCCTGGACAGGGGGCCCCACAGATACGCAGTATTTT; CDR3aa: CATSSPWTGGPTDTQYF; abundance: .; d_gene: TRBD1; v_gene: TRBV15; j_gene: TRBJ2-3
CDR3nt: TGCAGCGTCGAAGGGGTAGCAGAGATCACAGATACGCAGTATTTT; CDR3aa: CSVEGVAEITDTQYF; abundance: .; d_gene: .; v_gene: TRBV29-1; j_gene: TRBJ2-3
CDR3nt: TGTGCCAGCAGCGATGGACAGGGGCGAGAGACCCAGTCCTTC; CDR3aa: CASSDGQGRETQSF; abundance: many; d_gene: TRBD1; v_gene: TRBV9; j_gene: TRBJ2-5
CDR3nt: TGTGCCAACAACGAAGGGACCTACAATGAGCAGTTCTTC; CDR3aa: CANNEGTYNEQFF; abundance: .; d_gene: .; v_gene: TRBV7-2; j_gene: TRBJ2-1
CDR3nt: TGTGCCAGCAGCAAGACTAGCGGGAGCACAGATACGCAGTATTTT; CDR3aa: CASSKTSGSTDTQYF; abundance: many; d_gene: TRBD2; v_gene: TRBV12-3/TRBV12-4; j_gene: TRBJ2-3
CDR3nt: TGTGCCAGCAGCAAAGGGGGCTACACTGAAGCTTTCTTT; CDR3aa: CASSKGGYTEAFF; abundance: .; d_gene: TRBD1; v_gene: TRBV25-1; j_gene: TRBJ1-1
CDR3nt: TGTGCCAGCAGCCACCTTGGTGGACAGGGAGAGGGCTATGGCTACACCTTC; CDR3aa: CASSHLGGQGEGYGYTF; abundance: .; d_gene: TRBD1; v_gene: TRBV6-1; j_gene: TRBJ1-2
CDR3nt: TGTGCCAGCAGCGTAGCTACGGCTAGCGGGGGGGTCTACCAAGAGACCCAGCATTTT; CDR3aa: CASSVATASGGVYQETQHF; abundance: .; d_gene: .; v_gene: TRBV9; j_gene: TRBJ1-5